Listed below are T cell receptor beta chains from one sample, sequenced in a study of cytomegalovirus exposure and HLA in healthy donors. Clones were read by immunoSEQ multiplex PCR, and TCRdb kept only the in-frame ones, dropping some. The sample holds around 160,000 clones, 60% to 80% seen once. Sequencing used PBMCs. These TCRs come from a man between 45 and 60 years old in good health and CMV-seropositive. CDR3s leave out the opening cysteine and the closing phenylalanine or tryptophan. Size is omitted from some rows. Given values are once, few, many or a class for expanded clones.

TRBJ1-3,TRBV7-2,16,-,ASSPHRVGTGGGNTIY
TRBJ2-2,TRBV5-6,12,-,ASSLQGGTGELF
TRBJ1-2,TRBV5-5,13,once,ASSLGEGHLYGYT
TRBJ2-1,TRBV6-5,13,-,ASSYIANSYNEQF
TRBJ1-1,TRBV6-6,11,-,ASRDTGSTEAF
TRBJ1-1,TRBV15,12,-,ATSTFDRGTEAF
TRBJ2-2,TRBV5-1,14,-,ASSPGQGRSTGELF
TRBJ1-1,TRBV18,12,-,ASSVGAPNTEAF
TRBJ1-1,TRBV10-3,13,-,AISDLLGQGAEAF
TRBJ2-5,TRBV18,16,-,ASSPPLWTGRVQETQY
TRBJ2-3,TRBV5-4,12,once,ASSLVSGGDTQY
TRBJ1-6,TRBV14,15,-,ASSQDRISSYNSPLH
TRBJ1-6,TRBV7-2,15,-,ASSLPLGESFNSPLH
TRBJ2-7,TRBV9,11,-,ASSVDGQEEQY
TRBJ1-6,TRBV27,15,few,ASSPRQGAYYNSPLH
TRBJ2-3,TRBV6-5,14,-,ASSYVQRGAEDTQY
TRBJ2-3,TRBV9,14,-,ASSLVGQGRGDTQY
TRBJ1-1,TRBV19,13,once,ASSNRGPSGAEAF
TRBJ1-2,TRBV5-4,13,-,ASSLGDRGAYGYT
TRBJ2-5,TRBV7-6,13,-,ASSLRVGGRETQY
TRBJ1-5,TRBV6-1,11,-,ASSHDRTQPQH
TRBJ1-3,TRBV2,11,-,ASILRGANTIY
TRBJ2-5,TRBV19,12,-,ASSTGTGWGTQY
TRBJ1-1,TRBV7-9,13,-,ASSPRTGVNTEAF
TRBJ2-3,TRBV15,16,-,ATSGLQLAGGWSDTQY
TRBJ2-3,TRBV27,14,-,ASSTPLTSRTDTQY
TRBJ2-7,TRBV13,12,-,AGSPPGLAGEQY
TRBJ1-2,TRBV9,14,few,ASSGVPTDPDYGYT
TRBJ2-1,TRBV9,14,-,ASSPRVSGGLGEQF
TRBJ1-1,TRBV10-3,13,-,AIRGRTGQNTEAF
TRBJ1-2,TRBV28,13,-,ASSDGQGILYGYT
TRBJ1-1,TRBV5-1,13,-,ASSLSGARGTEAF
TRBJ2-7,TRBV6-5,14,-,ASSYSPSGPSYEQY
TRBJ2-3,TRBV5-4,13,-,ASSRERGAAQRQY
TRBJ2-1,TRBV25-1,11,-,ASSVRPGGFHF
TRBJ1-5,TRBV10-3,11,-,AISEDSNQPQH
TRBJ1-4,TRBV5-1,14,-,ASSLTGGDTNEKLF
TRBJ2-5,TRBV9,11,-,ASSVDQAETQY
TRBJ1-4,TRBV19,14,-,ASSNVGYGNTEKLF
TRBJ2-7,TRBV19,11,-,ASSRDRGYEQY
TRBJ1-6,TRBV9,13,few,ASSVLGQGNSPLH
TRBJ1-2,TRBV5-1,12,-,ASSSETGGNGYT
TRBJ2-7,TRBV5-1,12,-,ASSSTGITYEQY
TRBJ1-1,TRBV6-1,13,-,ASSAAQGTSTEAF
TRBJ2-2,TRBV5-1,13,-,ASSSGQGETGELF
TRBJ1-2,TRBV5-1,15,-,ASSIGTGAPLGYGYT
TRBJ2-7,TRBV10-3,13,-,AISQGTSGSYEQY
TRBJ1-2,TRBV6-5,10,-,ASSGRDYGYT
TRBJ2-3,TRBV28,15,-,ASSLGGTSGGGDTQY
TRBJ2-5,TRBV2,14,-,ASSELLAGGQETQY
TRBJ1-4,TRBV7-2,13,-,ASSLEGARNEKLF
TRBJ2-2,TRBV9,13,-,ASSAPQALAGELF